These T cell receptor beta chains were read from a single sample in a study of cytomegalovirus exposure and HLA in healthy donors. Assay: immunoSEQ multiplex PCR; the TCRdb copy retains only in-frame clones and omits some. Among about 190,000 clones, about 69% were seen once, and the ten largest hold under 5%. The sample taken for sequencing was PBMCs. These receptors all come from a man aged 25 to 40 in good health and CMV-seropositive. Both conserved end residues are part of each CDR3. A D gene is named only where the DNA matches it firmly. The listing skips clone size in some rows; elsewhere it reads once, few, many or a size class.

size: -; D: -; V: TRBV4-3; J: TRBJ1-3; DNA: TGCGCCAGCAGCCAAGATGCACAGGGAGGAAACACCATATATTTT; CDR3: CASSQDAQGGNTIYF
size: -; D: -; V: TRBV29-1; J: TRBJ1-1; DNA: TGCAGCGTGCCGGGTACGAACACTGAAGCTTTCTTT; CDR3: CSVPGTNTEAFF
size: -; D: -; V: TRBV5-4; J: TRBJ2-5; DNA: TGTGCCAGCAGCTTGGCCAGGGTGGAGACCCAGTACTTC; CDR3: CASSLARVETQYF
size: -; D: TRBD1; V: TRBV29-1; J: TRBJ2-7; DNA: TGCAGCGTTGACGCCGGGACAGGGGCCTACGAGCAGTACTTC; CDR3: CSVDAGTGAYEQYF
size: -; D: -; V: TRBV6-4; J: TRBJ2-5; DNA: TGTGCCAGCAGGGCCAGGGGTTTGGACCAGTACTTC; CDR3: CASRARGLDQYF
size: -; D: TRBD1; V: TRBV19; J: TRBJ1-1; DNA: TGTGCCAGTAGTAACAGACAGGGTACGGACACTGAAGCTTTCTTT; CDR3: CASSNRQGTDTEAFF
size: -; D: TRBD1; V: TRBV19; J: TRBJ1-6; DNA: TGTGCCAGTAGTATGGGACAGGGGAGGAATTCACCCCTCCACTTT; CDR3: CASSMGQGRNSPLHF
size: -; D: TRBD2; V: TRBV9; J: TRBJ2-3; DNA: TGTGCCAGCAGCGTACTAGCGGGAGCCCCTGCAGATACGCAGTATTTT; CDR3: CASSVLAGAPADTQYF
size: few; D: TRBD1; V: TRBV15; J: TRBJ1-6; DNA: TGTGCCACCAGCAGGGGACAGGGGTGGAATTCACCCCTCCACTTT; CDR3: CATSRGQGWNSPLHF
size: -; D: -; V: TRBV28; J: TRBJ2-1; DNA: TGTGCCAGCGCCGCAGGGGGGTCCTACAATGAGCAGTTCTTC; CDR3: CASAAGGSYNEQFF